The T cell receptor (beta chain) described here comes from a study of neoadjuvant anti-PD-1 for oral cavity cancer. Study as a whole: Non-progressing patients received a fourth nivolumab dose near day 43, then surgery on days 50-56.

Libraries were prepared by immunoSEQ multiplex PCR; TCRdb keeps only in-frame clonotypes and omits some of them. The table shows 10,000 or so clones, with approximately 61% occurring only once. The CDR3 runs to 15 residues. With 5 bases removed from V and 2 bases from J, the gap between germline ends came to 13 bases. Germline assignment: CDR1 MNHEY and CDR2 SMNVEV (reference sequence). This chain connects TRBV27 to TRBJ1-5; D might be TRBD1 (5 bases). The receptor was isolated from a person between 40 and 85 years old with oral cavity squamous cell carcinoma. Sequencing was performed on tumor tissue, taken before nivolumab (anti-PD-1) treatment. For the CDR3, the DNA is TGTGCCAGCAGTCTTCAGGGATATGGCAATCAGCCCCAGCATTTT. Its translation: CASSLQGYGNQPQHF.